The clone carrying this TCR beta chain was observed a few times. The data are from a study of T cells in Graves' hyperthyroidism and ophthalmopathy. RNA transcripts provided the source from which TCR beta CDR3 regions were amplified. A set of HTBI primers served as the primers for a first-round RT-PCR of the TCR CDR3. Each CDR3 protein is one row after TCRdb ran MiXCR on the multiplex PCR reads. The sample yields hundreds of thousands of distinct CDR3 sequences, about 20% seen once. The germline V gene has CDR1 MNHNS and CDR2 SASEGT. V lost 5 bases, J lost 5 bases, and 9 bases stayed unmatched. The CDR3 contains 16 residues.

Sequencing was done on a sample of blood. This TCR came from a man in his forties with Graves' ophthalmopathy. The chain employs TRBV6-1 and TRBJ2-5, with 12 bases that match TRBD2. In nucleotides, the CDR3 is TGTGCCAGCAGTCTTACGACTAGCGGGAGAATGGAGACCCAGTACTTC. Amino acid sequence: CASSLTTSGRMETQYF.